The T cell receptor (beta chain) described here comes from a study of blood T cell repertoires in COVID-19. Study as a whole: Samples taken during acute and convalescent COVID-19 were collected in the United States, Italy and Spain. Sources were T cells, B-cell-depleted T cells, or PBMCs; the material itself was cDNA or gDNA.

CDR3 length: 12 residues. Per germline, CDR1 SQVTM and CDR2 ANQGSEA. With 4 bases clipped from V and 6 bases from J, the junction kept 4 bases outside the gene matches. Original processing methods: For nucleated cells, counts were estimated from reference gene primer amplification. Produced via immunoSEQ multiplex PCR; TCRdb's table is partial and in-frame only. V and J calls plus clone size are reproduced from that table; the DNA served to infer D and trimming. The profile shows about 270,000 clones, about 90% of them singletons. Source material: peripheral blood. This TCR was sampled from a woman in her thirties with COVID-19, enrolled during active disease. The chain joins TRBV29-1 to TRBJ1-2; 8 bases match TRBD1. The CDR3 sequence: CSVATGEDGYTF. The CDR3, as DNA: TGCAGCGTTGCGACAGGGGAGGATGGCTACACCTTC.